These 11 T cell receptor beta chains were all obtained from the same sample, sequenced in a study of blood T cell repertoires in COVID-19. Produced via immunoSEQ multiplex PCR; TCRdb's table is partial and in-frame only. The sample includes about 54,000 clones, 90% seen only once; the top ten take 7% to 9%. Sequenced: peripheral blood. The origin of the receptors is a woman aged 40 to 50 with active COVID-19.

This chain links TRBV20-1 with TRBJ1-4; 7 bases map to TRBD1. The CDR3 has 14 residues. CDR1 DFQATT and CDR2 SNEGSKA come from the germline V gene (reference sequence). Losses at the gene ends were 3 bases for V and 8 bases for J; bases not matched to a gene: 9. The CDR3 region is CSASGDSLGEKLFF. In DNA form, the CDR3 reads TGCAGTGCTAGTGGGGACAGCTTGGGGGAAAAACTGTTTTTT.

The chain combines TRBV5-3 with TRBJ2-5, with 11 nucleotides matching TRBD1. TRBV5-3 is an ORF for which the function is uncertain. The trim removed 1 base at V and 1 base at J, leaving 9 bases unmatched. The CDR3 totals 18 residues. CDR3 nucleotides: TGTGCCAGAAGCTTGATGGACAGGGGGCCTACTCGCCAAGAGACCCAGTACTTC. It translates to CARSLMDRGPTRQETQYF.

The genes are TRBV10-3 and TRBJ2-3; TRBD2 is a possible D gene (5 bases). Germline values: CDR1 ENHRY, CDR2 SYGVKD. This CDR3 has 14 amino acids. Deletions cut 6 bases from V and 7 bases from J, with 17 bases between. In nucleotides, the CDR3 is TGTGCCATCAGCGGGGAGAGGACCTCATATACGCAGTATTTT. Translation gives CAISGERTSYTQYF.

This clone was detected once. The chain combines TRBV11-3 with TRBJ2-7; TRBD2 matches 7 bases. Trimming removed 5 bases from V and 3 bases from J; junction bases left unmatched: 13. The CDR3 runs to 16 residues. Germline CDR1 and CDR2: SGHNT and YENEEA. This CDR3 is CASSHSGTTGDYEQYF. The DNA for the CDR3 is TGTGCCAGCAGCCACTCCGGGACTACGGGGGACTACGAGCAGTACTTC.

The chain has TRBV11-3 and TRBJ2-3; no definite D call. Germline V gene lookup returns CDR1 SGHNT and CDR2 YENEEA. CDR3 length: 13 residues. V lost 0 bases and J 3 bases, leaving 4 bases between the germline ends. The CDR3 DNA sequence: TGTGCCAGCAGCTTAGAGCGGACAGATACGCAGTATTTT. As protein: CASSLERTDTQYF. The full variable domain, in which reference TRBV11-3 and TRBJ2-3 provide the parts outside the CDR3, is EAGVVQSPRYKIIEKKQPVAFWCNPISGHNTLYWYLQNLGQGPELLIRYENEEAVDDSQLPKDRFSAERLKGVDSTLKIQPAELGDSAVYLCASSLERTDTQYFGPGTRLTVL.

This chain links TRBV5-4 with TRBJ1-2, with a tentative D call TRBD1 (5 bases). With 2 bases removed from V and 4 bases from J, the gap between germline ends came to 15 bases. The CDR3 is 15 residues long. Germline V gene sequence: CDR1 SGHNT, CDR2 YYREEE (reference sequence). The CDR3: CASSFFGGKSYGYTF. The CDR3 DNA reads TGTGCCAGCAGCTTTTTCGGGGGGAAATCCTATGGCTACACCTTC.

CDR3 protein: CASSPYRGRPGTDTQYF. CDR3 nucleotides: TGTGCCAGCAGCCCGTACAGGGGGCGACCGGGCACAGATACGCAGTATTTT. The V gene is TRBV14, the J gene TRBJ2-3, with 9 bases fitting TRBD1. CDR1 SGHDN and CDR2 FVKESK come from the germline V gene. The J segment lost 1 base and the V segment lost 4 bases, leaving 9 bases of the junction unmatched. The CDR3 loop spans 17 amino acids. The whole variable domain, remainder taken from reference TRBV14 and TRBJ2-3, is EAGVTQFPSHSVIEKGQTVTLRCDPISGHDNLYWYRRVMGKEIKFLLHFVKESKQDESGMPNNRFLAERTGGTYSTLKVQPAELEDSGVYFCASSPYRGRPGTDTQYFGPGTRLTVL.

The rearrangement joins TRBV5-1 to TRBJ2-7; D uncertain. This CDR3 has 14 amino acids. Trimming took 3 bases from V and 2 from J, leaving 12 bases between them. The V gene's germline CDR1 is SGHRS and CDR2 YFSETQ. The CDR3 sequence is CASSSLPPTYEQYF. CDR3 nucleotides: TGCGCCAGCAGCTCCCTACCCCCGACCTACGAGCAGTACTTC.

The V call is TRBV5-1, the J call TRBJ2-3; D is undetermined. The V gene's germline CDR1 is SGHRS and CDR2 YFSETQ. The V end lost 4 bases, the J end lost 5 bases, and 20 bases lay between the germline ends. This CDR3 contains 16 residues. This chain's CDR3 is CASSQNYRHKEDTQYF. The DNA of the CDR3 is TGCGCCAGCAGCCAAAATTACAGACATAAGGAAGATACGCAGTATTTT.

V gene TRBV12-3 or TRBV12-4 combines with J gene TRBJ1-2, with TRBD1 matching over 7 bases. J lost 8 bases, V lost 5 bases, and 8 bases had no gene match. This CDR3 region has 13 residues. The CDR3 sequence: CASSPQTGWGYTF. The CDR3 DNA reads TGTGCCAGCAGTCCTCAGACAGGGTGGGGCTACACCTTC.

This rearrangement joins TRBV6-2 or TRBV6-3 to TRBJ2-1; 9 nucleotides line up with TRBD1. V lost 0 bases and J lost 7; bases outside the gene matches: 4. Germline loops: CDR1 MNHEY, CDR2 SVGEGT. The CDR3 is 15 amino acids. CDR3: CASSYSGTGLNEQFF. In DNA form, the CDR3 reads TGTGCCAGCAGTTACTCCGGGACAGGGTTAAATGAGCAGTTCTTC.